The 25 T cell receptor beta chains below all came from one sample that was sequenced in a study of regulatory T cells in long-lasting Graves disease. The time point is: newly diagnosed GD, antithyroid drugs for less than 3 months. PBMC-derived RNA was used for the TCR library. Arm-PCR with iRepertoire HTBI primers amplified the CDR3 regions for these TCR beta libraries. Via MiXCR, TCRdb re-called the multiplex PCR reads, giving one row per CDR3 protein. Among around 450,000 distinct CDR3 sequences listed, approximately 15% were seen once. This sample also appeared in a second study, on T cells in Graves' hyperthyroidism and ophthalmopathy.

The specimen comprised peripheral blood mononuclear cells (PBMCs), sampled at new diagnosis, from a patient treated with antithyroid drugs. Every receptor here comes from a woman aged 40 to 50 with Graves disease.

The sample holds a few counts of this clonotype. V and J are TRBV15 and TRBJ2-1; the match to TRBD2 covers 7 bases. The germline CDR1 and CDR2 sequences are LNHNV and YYDKDF (reference sequence). The V segment lost 0 bases and the J segment 4 bases; nucleotides outside the gene matches: 6. The CDR3 consists of 16 residues. The CDR3: CATSREREGSYNEQFF. The DNA of the CDR3 is TGTGCCACCAGCAGAGAGAGGGAGGGCAGTTACAATGAGCAGTTCTTC. The variable domain in full, with the rest retrieved from reference TRBV15 and TRBJ2-1, is DAMVIQNPRYQVTQFGKPVTLSCSQTLNHNVMYWYQQKSSQAPKLLFHYYDKDFNNEADTPDNFQSRRPNTSFCFLDIRSPGLGDTAMYLCATSREREGSYNEQFFGPGTRLTVL.

A note on this clonotype: Sequence at one end of the junction differs from germline and may be a read error. The V call is TRBV19, the J call TRBJ2-2; tentative D call: TRBD2 (5 bases). The CDR3 loop spans 15 amino acids. Germline lookup yields CDR1 LNHDA and CDR2 SQIVND (reference sequence). The CDR3 protein is CASSIVNTHTGKLFF. The CDR3, as DNA: TGTGCCAGTAGTATAGTAAACACCCACACCGGGAAGCTGTTTTTT.

In this sample, this clonotype turned up a few times. The chain links TRBV11-3 to TRBJ2-5; D may be TRBD2 (6 bases). Between the trimmed V and J ends, which lost 5 bases and 5 bases, there was a span of 12 bases. From germline, CDR1 is SGHNT and CDR2 YENEEA. There are 13 residues in the CDR3. The CDR3 sequence: CASSHRGFETQYF. The CDR3 nucleotides read TGTGCCAGCAGCCATCGGGGGTTTGAGACCCAGTACTTC.

This clonotype came up many times. This rearrangement joins TRBV29-1 to TRBJ1-2, with D tentatively TRBD1 (5 bases). The V end was cut by 4 bases, the J end by 4 bases, with 13 bases between. Germline V lookup: CDR1 SQVTM, CDR2 ANQGSEA. The CDR3 is 13 residues long. The CDR3 region is CSVARTGGYGYTF. The DNA for the CDR3 is TGCAGCGTTGCAAGGACCGGGGGCTATGGCTACACCTTC.

This clonotype has ten or more counts. The chain recombines TRBV12-3 or TRBV12-4 with TRBJ2-1, with TRBD1 as a possible D gene (6 bases). V was pared by 4 bases and J by 0 bases, with 16 bases between. CDR3 length: 17 amino acids. The CDR3 sequence: CASSYTRGLSSYNEQFF. The CDR3 DNA reads TGTGCCAGCAGTTACACCAGGGGCTTAAGCTCCTACAATGAGCAGTTCTTC.

Ten or more counts support this clonotype. The chain is built from TRBV12-3 or TRBV12-4 and TRBJ2-4; D is possibly TRBD2 (6 bases). Trimming pared 3 bases from V and 4 bases from J, leaving 10 bases between. The CDR3 runs 14 residues. The CDR3 loop is CASSFGTGKNIQYF. The CDR3 DNA is TGTGCCAGCAGTTTTGGGACTGGGAAAAACATTCAGTACTTC.

This clonotype occurred many times. The chain joins TRBV6-2 or TRBV6-3 to TRBJ2-7; 9 nucleotides match TRBD1. The germline V gene encodes CDR1 MNHEY and CDR2 SVGEGT. V was pared by 6 bases and J by 1 base, with 4 bases of the junction left unmatched. The CDR3 covers 14 residues. CDR3 sequence: CASSSGTGSYEQYF. The CDR3 nucleotides are TGTGCCAGCAGCTCCGGGACAGGGTCCTACGAGCAGTACTTC.

This clonotype has at least ten counts. The J gene is TRBJ1-2, the V gene TRBV3-1; D remains ambiguous. The V end was cut by 0 bases, the J end by 2 bases, with 19 bases between. Germline assignment: CDR1 LGHDT and CDR2 YNNKEL (reference sequence). The CDR3 runs to 18 residues. The CDR3 here is CASSQDKGWTYLNYGYTF. The CDR3 DNA reads as TGTGCCAGCAGCCAAGATAAGGGATGGACCTACCTAAACTATGGCTACACCTTC.

The table lists this clonotype with a few counts. This chain joins TRBV19 and TRBJ2-7, with D perhaps given as TRBD1 or TRBD2 (5 bases each). Germline V gives CDR1 LNHDA, CDR2 SQIVND (reference sequence). The CDR3 spans 16 residues. V dropped 5 bases and J dropped 0 bases, with 17 bases sitting between them. The CDR3 spells CASSSHGKGSSYEQYF. CDR3 sequence (DNA): TGTGCCAGTAGTTCCCACGGGAAGGGGAGCTCCTACGAGCAGTACTTC.

The chain has TRBV3-1 and TRBJ2-7; TRBD2 aligns across 7 bases. In germline, CDR1 is LGHDT, CDR2 YNNKEL (reference sequence). The ends lost 3 bases at V and 1 base at J; junction bases unmatched: 12. The CDR3 length is 17 residues. CDR3 loop: CASSHWGLTSLSYEQYF. The CDR3 bases are TGTGCCAGCAGCCACTGGGGCCTGACTAGCTTATCCTACGAGCAGTACTTC.

This clonotype was seen only a few times. This may come from a read error, since a much larger clone is one base off. The genes are TRBV2 and TRBJ2-7; 11 positions agree with TRBD1. After removal of 7 bases from V and 1 base from J, the junction contained 3 bases not matched to a gene. Germline lookup yields CDR1 SNHLY and CDR2 FYNNEI. The length of the CDR3 is 14 residues. CDR3 sequence: CASKGTGGSYEQYF. The CDR3 bases are TGTGCCAGCAAGGGGACAGGGGGGTCCTACGAGCAGTACTTC.

The table lists this clonotype with many counts. This chain uses TRBV7-2 with TRBJ2-7; tentatively, D is TRBD1 (6 bases). Germline loops: CDR1 SGHTA, CDR2 FQGNSA. The CDR3 has 15 residues. Trimming removed 1 base from V and 3 bases from J, with 13 bases in between. The CDR3 DNA sequence: TGTGCCAGCAGCTTAGAAGCAGGGGTGGGCTACGAGCAGTACTTC. Its translation is CASSLEAGVGYEQYF.

At least ten counts were recorded for this clonotype. The V gene is TRBV20-1, the J gene TRBJ2-1; 9 nucleotides align to TRBD1. The CDR3 extends over 16 amino acids. In germline, CDR1 is DFQATT, CDR2 SNEGSKA (reference sequence). The V segment lost 5 bases and the J segment 7 bases; nucleotides outside the gene matches: 15. CDR3 DNA sequence: TGCAGTGCTGGCGGAACTCCGGGACAGGGCAAAAATGAGCAGTTCTTC. This translates into CSAGGTPGQGKNEQFF.

At least ten counts were recorded for this clonotype. The chain has TRBV7-2 and TRBJ2-3; a possible D gene is TRBD1 (6 bases). CDR3 length: 15 amino acids. Trimming cost V 5 bases and J 2 bases, with 14 bases left between them. Germline V gene data show CDR1 as SGHTA and CDR2 as FQGNSA. The CDR3 nucleotides are TGTGCCAGCAGCAATGACAGGACCTACACAGATACGCAGTATTTT. It encodes CASSNDRTYTDTQYF.

This clonotype was counted ten times or more. V and J are TRBV7-8 and TRBJ2-2; the D is unclear. The CDR3 totals 15 residues. Trimming took 0 bases from V and 4 from J, leaving 9 bases between them. Germline V lookup: CDR1 SGHVS, CDR2 FQNEAQ. CDR3 sequence (DNA): TGTGCCAGCAGCTTAGCGCGGACGGGCACCGGGGAGCTGTTTTTT. Its protein product is CASSLARTGTGELFF. Looking up the rest from reference TRBV7-8 and TRBJ2-2 gives the full variable domain: GAGVSQSPRYKVAKRGQDVALRCDPISGHVSLFWYQQALGQGPEFLTYFQNEAQLDKSGLPSDRFFAERPEGSVSTLKIQRTQQEDSAVYLCASSLARTGTGELFFGEGSRLTVL.

The genes are TRBV5-6 and TRBJ2-5; D is unresolved. Trimming removed 3 bases from V and 7 bases from J, with 10 bases in between. The CDR3 consists of 12 residues. CDR1 and CDR2 (germline): SGHDT, YYEEEE. DNA for the CDR3: TGTGCCAGCAGCTCTTATTCCAGGACCCAGTACTTC. This codes for CASSSYSRTQYF.

There are many counts of this clonotype. The chain joins TRBV11-2 to TRBJ1-2, with D hard to call. V was pared by 0 bases and J by 6 bases, with 23 bases between. The CDR3 has 18 residues. CDR1 and CDR2 (germline): SGHAT, FQNNGV. The CDR3 DNA is TGTGCCAGCAGCTTAGACGCGTACAGAACCCTTGGCGGACATGGCTACACCTTC. It yields the protein CASSLDAYRTLGGHGYTF.

This clonotype was found many times. This rearrangement joins TRBV2 to TRBJ1-5, with 7 bases aligning to TRBD1. Germline V CDR1 and CDR2: SNHLY, FYNNEI. This CDR3 is built from 17 residues. V trimming: 4 bases; J trimming: 0 bases; junction bases outside the gene matches: 9. The CDR3 loop reads CASSGQGEVYSNQPQHF. Written as DNA, the CDR3 is TGTGCCAGCAGTGGACAGGGAGAGGTATATAGCAATCAGCCCCAGCATTTT.

This clonotype was detected many times. J is TRBJ1-5 and V is TRBV27, with a possible D match to TRBD1 (5 bases). Per germline, CDR1 MNHEY and CDR2 SMNVEV (reference sequence). V was cut by 5 bases and J by 4 bases, with 12 bases left in between. The CDR3 sequence is 14 residues long. CDR3 protein: CASSLRDQNQPQHF. The DNA for the CDR3 is TGTGCCAGCAGTCTCCGGGACCAAAATCAGCCCCAGCATTTT.

This chain links TRBV29-1 with TRBJ2-3; 10 nucleotides agree with TRBD2. Germline V CDR1 and CDR2: SQVTM, ANQGSEA. The CDR3 has 14 amino acids. With 7 bases clipped from V and 1 base from J, the junction kept 5 bases outside the gene matches. DNA of the CDR3: TGCAGCGGCGGGGGGACTAGCGGCACAGATACGCAGTATTTT. It encodes CSGGGTSGTDTQYF.

This clonotype was observed many times. The CDR3 here is CASSQDLYGQAYGYTF. The CDR3, as DNA: TGTGCCAGCAGCCAGGACCTTTACGGACAGGCTTATGGCTACACCTTC. The chain combines TRBV3-1 with TRBJ1-2; TRBD1 matches 7 bases. The CDR3 totals 16 residues. J lost 5 bases, V lost 3 bases, and 12 bases had no gene match. Germline V gene lookup returns CDR1 LGHDT and CDR2 YNNKEL (reference sequence).

This clonotype has a count of ten or more. The rearrangement links TRBV19 to TRBJ1-2; 7 bases line up with TRBD1. This CDR3 has 15 amino acids. Germline CDR1 is LNHDA and CDR2 is SQIVND (reference sequence). The junction had 4 bases not matched to a gene; V was cut back by 1 base and J by 2 bases. Here the CDR3 DNA reads TGTGCCAGTAGTATAGCTCCGACAGGGAACTATGGCTACACCTTC. Its protein is CASSIAPTGNYGYTF.

This clonotype has at least ten counts. The genes are TRBV20-1 and TRBJ2-3; maybe TRBD2 (5 bases). The germline V and J ends were trimmed by 2 bases and 1 base, with 13 bases remaining between them. The CDR3 sequence is 15 residues long. In germline, CDR1 is DFQATT, CDR2 SNEGSKA (reference sequence). The CDR3 coding sequence is TGCAGTGCTAGATCTCCCCTGGAGGGCACAGATACGCAGTATTTT. Its protein is CSARSPLEGTDTQYF.

This clonotype was recorded a few times. V and J are TRBV9 and TRBJ2-2, with D unresolved. Trimming pared 0 bases from V and 6 bases from J, leaving 6 bases between. CDR3 length: 13 residues. CDR1 is SGDLS and CDR2 is YYNGEE in the germline V gene. CDR3 residues: CASSVVGSGELFF. The CDR3 nucleotides are TGTGCCAGCAGCGTAGTGGGGTCCGGGGAGCTGTTTTTT.

This clonotype has a count of ten or more. The chain combines TRBV2 with TRBJ2-1; 10 bases are a match to TRBD1. Germline assignment: CDR1 SNHLY and CDR2 FYNNEI. The CDR3 consists of 14 residues. The V segment lost 4 bases and the J segment 10 bases; nucleotides outside the gene matches: 7. The CDR3: CASSGTGGLREQFF. For the CDR3, the DNA is TGTGCCAGCAGTGGGACAGGGGGTTTGCGGGAGCAGTTCTTC.